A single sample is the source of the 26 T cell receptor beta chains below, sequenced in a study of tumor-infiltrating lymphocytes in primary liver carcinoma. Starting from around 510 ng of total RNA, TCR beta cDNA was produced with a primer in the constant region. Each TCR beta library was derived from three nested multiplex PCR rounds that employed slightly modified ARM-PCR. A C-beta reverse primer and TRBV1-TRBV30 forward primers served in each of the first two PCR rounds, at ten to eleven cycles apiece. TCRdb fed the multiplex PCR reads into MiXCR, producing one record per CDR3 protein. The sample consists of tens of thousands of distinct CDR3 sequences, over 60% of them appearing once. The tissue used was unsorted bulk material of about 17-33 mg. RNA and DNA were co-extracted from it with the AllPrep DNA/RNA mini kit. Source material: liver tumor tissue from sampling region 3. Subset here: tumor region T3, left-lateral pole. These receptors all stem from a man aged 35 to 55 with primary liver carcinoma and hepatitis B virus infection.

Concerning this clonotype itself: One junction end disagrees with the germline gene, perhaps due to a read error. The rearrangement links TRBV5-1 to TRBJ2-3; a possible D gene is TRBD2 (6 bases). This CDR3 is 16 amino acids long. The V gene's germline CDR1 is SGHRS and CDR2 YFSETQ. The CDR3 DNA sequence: TGCGCCAGGAGCTCGGGAGCTGGGGATTGGGGAGATACGCAGTATTTT. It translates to CARSSGAGDWGDTQYF.

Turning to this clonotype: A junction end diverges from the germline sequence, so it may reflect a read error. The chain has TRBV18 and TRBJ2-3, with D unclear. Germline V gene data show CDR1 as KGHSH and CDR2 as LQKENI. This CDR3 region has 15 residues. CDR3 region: CGSSPSESPADTQYF. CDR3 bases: TGTGGCAGCTCACCATCTGAATCGCCGGCCGATACGCAGTATTTT.

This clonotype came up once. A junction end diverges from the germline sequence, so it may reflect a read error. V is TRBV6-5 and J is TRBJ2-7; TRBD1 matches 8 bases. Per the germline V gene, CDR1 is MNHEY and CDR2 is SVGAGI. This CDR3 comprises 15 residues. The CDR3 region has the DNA TGTGCCAGCAGAAACGGACAGGGCAGCTCCTACGAGCAGTATTTC. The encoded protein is CASRNGQGSSYEQYF.

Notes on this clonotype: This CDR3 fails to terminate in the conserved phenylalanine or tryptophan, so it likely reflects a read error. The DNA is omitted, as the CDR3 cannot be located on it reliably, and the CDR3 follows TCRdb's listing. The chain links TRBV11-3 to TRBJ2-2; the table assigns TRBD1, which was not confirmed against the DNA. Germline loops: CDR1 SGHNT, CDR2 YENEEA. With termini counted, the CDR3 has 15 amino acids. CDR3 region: CARWRLKPITGELFL.

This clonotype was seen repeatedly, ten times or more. In nucleotides, the CDR3 is TGCGCCAGCAGCCCCTTCGGGACAGGGGGTTACAATGAGCAGTTCTTC. Its translation is CASSPFGTGGYNEQFF. The V call is TRBV5-1, the J call TRBJ2-1; 11 bases are shared with TRBD1. Germline values: CDR1 SGHRS, CDR2 YFSETQ. The CDR3 has 16 residues. Germline trimming cut 4 bases from V and 4 bases from J; bases unmatched to any gene: 7. The variable domain in full, completed from reference TRBV5-1 and TRBJ2-1, reads KAGVTQTPRYLIKTRGQQVTLSCSPISGHRSVSWYQQTPGQGLQFLFEYFSETQRNKGNFPGRFSGRQFSNSRSEMNVSTLELGDSALYLCASSPFGTGGYNEQFFGPGTRLTVL.

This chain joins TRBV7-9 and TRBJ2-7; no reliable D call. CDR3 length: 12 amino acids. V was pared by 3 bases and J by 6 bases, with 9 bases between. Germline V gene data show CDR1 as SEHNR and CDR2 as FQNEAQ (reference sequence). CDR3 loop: CASSLGLSEQYF. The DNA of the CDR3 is TGTGCCAGCAGCTTGGGCTTGTCCGAGCAGTACTTC.

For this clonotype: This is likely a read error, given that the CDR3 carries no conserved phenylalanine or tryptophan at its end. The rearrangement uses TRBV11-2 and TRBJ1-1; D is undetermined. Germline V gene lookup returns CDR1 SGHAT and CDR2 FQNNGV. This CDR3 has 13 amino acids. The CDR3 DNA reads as TGTGCCAGCTGCTTAGTAGTTAACACTGAAGCTTTCTCT. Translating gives CASCLVVNTEAFS.

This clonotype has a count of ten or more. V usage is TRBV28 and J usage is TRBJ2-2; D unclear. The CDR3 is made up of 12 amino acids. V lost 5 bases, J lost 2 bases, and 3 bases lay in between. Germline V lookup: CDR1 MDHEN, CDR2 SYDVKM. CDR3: CASSLNTGELFF. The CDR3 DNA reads TGTGCCAGCAGTCTTAACACCGGGGAGCTGTTTTTT.

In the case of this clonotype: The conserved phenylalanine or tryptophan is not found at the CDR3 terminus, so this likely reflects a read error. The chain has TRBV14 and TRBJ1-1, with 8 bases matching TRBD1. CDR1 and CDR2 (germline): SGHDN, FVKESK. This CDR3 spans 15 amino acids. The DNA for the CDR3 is TGTGCCAGCAACCAAGATTTCCGGGACAGGTCGGAAGCTTTCTCT. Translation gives CASNQDFRDRSEAFS.

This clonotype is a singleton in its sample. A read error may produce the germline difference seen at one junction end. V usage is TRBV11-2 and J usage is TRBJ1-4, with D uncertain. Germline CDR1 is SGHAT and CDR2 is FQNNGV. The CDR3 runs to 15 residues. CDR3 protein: CASKLDGFANEKPFF. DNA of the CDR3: TGTGCAAGCAAGTTAGACGGGTTCGCTAATGAAAAACCGTTTTTT.

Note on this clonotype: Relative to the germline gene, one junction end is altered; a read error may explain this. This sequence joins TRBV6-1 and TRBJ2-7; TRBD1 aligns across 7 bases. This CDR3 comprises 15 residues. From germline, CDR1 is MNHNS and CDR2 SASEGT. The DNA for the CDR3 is TGTGCCATCAGTGAAGGGGGCTTGGGTGGGATCGAGCAGTACTTC. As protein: CAISEGGLGGIEQYF.

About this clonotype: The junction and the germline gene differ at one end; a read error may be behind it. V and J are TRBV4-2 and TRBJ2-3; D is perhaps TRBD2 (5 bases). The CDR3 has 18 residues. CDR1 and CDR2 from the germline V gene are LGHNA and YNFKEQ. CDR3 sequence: CASSQVVLLVGATDTQYF. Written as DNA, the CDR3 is TGTGCTAGCAGCCAAGTGGTGCTTCTAGTGGGAGCGACAGATACGCAGTATTTT.

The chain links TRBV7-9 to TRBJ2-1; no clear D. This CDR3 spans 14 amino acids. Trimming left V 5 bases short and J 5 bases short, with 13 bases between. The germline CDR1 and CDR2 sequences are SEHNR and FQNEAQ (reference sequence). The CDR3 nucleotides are TGTGCCAGCAGCGCGAGACATGACCACAATGAGCAGTTCTTC. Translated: CASSARHDHNEQFF.

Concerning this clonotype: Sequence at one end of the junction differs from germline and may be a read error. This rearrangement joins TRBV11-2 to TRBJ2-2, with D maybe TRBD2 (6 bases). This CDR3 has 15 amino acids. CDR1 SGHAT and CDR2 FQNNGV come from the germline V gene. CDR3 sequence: CVSSLAGPNTGELFF. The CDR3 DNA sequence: TGTGTCAGCAGCCTTGCGGGACCGAACACCGGGGAGCTGTTTTTT.

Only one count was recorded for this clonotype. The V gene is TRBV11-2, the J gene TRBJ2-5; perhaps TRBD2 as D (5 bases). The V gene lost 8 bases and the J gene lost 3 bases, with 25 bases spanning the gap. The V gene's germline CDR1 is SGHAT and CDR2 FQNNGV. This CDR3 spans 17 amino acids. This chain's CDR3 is CASLARLALGKKETQYF. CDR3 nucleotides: TGTGCCAGCTTAGCGAGGCTAGCCCTGGGAAAAAAAGAGACCCAGTACTTC.

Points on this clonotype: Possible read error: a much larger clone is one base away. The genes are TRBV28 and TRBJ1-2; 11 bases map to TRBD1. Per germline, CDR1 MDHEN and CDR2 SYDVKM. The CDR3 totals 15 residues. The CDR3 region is CAGIQGQGANCGYTF. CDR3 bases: TGTGCCGGCATCCAAGGACAGGGGGCTAACTGTGGCTACACCTTC.

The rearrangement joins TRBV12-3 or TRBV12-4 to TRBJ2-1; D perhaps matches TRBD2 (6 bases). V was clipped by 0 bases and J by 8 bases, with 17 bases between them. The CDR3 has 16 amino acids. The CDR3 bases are TGTGCCAGCAGTTTAGCGAGAGGGCCTGGAGGGTATGAGCAGTTCTTC. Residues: CASSLARGPGGYEQFF.

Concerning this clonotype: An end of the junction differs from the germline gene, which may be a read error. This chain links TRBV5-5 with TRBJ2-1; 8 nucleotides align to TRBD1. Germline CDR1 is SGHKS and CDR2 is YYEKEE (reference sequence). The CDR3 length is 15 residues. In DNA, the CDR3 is TGTGCCCGCAGCCCTGGACAGGGTTACTACAATGAGCTGTTCTTC. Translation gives CARSPGQGYYNELFF.

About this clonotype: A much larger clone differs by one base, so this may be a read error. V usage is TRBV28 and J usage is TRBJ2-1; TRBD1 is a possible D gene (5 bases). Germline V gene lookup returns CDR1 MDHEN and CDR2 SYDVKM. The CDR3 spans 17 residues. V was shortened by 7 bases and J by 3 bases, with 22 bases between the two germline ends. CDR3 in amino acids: CASTPRPARRGYNEQFF. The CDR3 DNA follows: TGTGCCAGCACACCCAGACCGGCCAGAAGGGGCTACAATGAGCAGTTCTTC.

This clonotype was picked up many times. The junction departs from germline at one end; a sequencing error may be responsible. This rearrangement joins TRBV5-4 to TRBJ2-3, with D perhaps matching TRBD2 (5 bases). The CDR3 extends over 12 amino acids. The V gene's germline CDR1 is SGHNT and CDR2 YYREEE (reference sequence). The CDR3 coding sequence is TGTGCCACCCGGGGAGCCACAGATACGCGGTATTTT. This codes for CATRGATDTRYF.

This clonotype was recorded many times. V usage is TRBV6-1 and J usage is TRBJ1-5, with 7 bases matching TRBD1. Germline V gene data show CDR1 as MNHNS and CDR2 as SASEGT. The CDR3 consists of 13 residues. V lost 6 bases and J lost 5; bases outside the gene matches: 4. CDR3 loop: CASRAGGDQPQHF. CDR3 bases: TGTGCCAGCAGGGCAGGGGGAGATCAGCCCCAGCATTTT.

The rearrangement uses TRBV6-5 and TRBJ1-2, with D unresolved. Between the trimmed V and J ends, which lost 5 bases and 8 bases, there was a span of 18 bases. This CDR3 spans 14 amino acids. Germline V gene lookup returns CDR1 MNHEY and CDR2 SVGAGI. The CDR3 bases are TGTGCCAGCAGTCAGAAAGGTAAGTCGGGAGGCTACACCTTC. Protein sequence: CASSQKGKSGGYTF.

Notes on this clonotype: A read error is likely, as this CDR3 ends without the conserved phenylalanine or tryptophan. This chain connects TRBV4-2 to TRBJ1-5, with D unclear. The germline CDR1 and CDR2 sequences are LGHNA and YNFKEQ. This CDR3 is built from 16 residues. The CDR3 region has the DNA TGTGCCAGCAACCAAGATCCCGGGATTAGCAATCAGCCCCAGCATTTG. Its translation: CASNQDPGISNQPQHL.

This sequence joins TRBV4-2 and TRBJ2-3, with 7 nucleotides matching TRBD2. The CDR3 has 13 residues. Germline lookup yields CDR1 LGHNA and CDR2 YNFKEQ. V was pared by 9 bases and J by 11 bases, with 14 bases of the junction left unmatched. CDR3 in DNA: TGTGCCAGAGGCCAAGATTTGGGCGGGAGGCAGTATTTT. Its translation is CARGQDLGGRQYF.

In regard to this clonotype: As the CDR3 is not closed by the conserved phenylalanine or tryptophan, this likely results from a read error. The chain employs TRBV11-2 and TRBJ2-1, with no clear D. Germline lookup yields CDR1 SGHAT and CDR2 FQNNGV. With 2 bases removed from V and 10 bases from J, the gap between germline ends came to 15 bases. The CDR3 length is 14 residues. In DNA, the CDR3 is TGTGCCAGCAGCTTATACCGGTTAGTTAGAGAGCAGTTCGTC. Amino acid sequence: CASSLYRLVREQFV.

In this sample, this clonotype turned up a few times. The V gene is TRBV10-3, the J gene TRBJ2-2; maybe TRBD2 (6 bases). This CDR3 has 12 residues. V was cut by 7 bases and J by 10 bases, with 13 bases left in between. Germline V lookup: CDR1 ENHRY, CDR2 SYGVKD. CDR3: CAITEGAEELFF. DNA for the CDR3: TGTGCCATCACGGAGGGAGCTGAGGAGCTGTTTTTT.